A single T cell receptor beta chain is shown here with its context. The junction had 10 bases not matched to a gene; V was cut back by 7 bases and J by 5 bases. This CDR3 is 14 amino acids long. Germline values: CDR1 ENHRY, CDR2 SYGVKD. These data come from a study of blood T cell repertoires in COVID-19. Method: immunoSEQ multiplex PCR; TCRdb's copy keeps in-frame clones and lacks some. The table lists around 150,000 clones, 90% of them singletons. The chain carries TRBV10-3 and TRBJ1-2, with 7 bases matching TRBD1. Sequenced input: peripheral blood. This sequence originates from a man aged 55 to 70 with active or convalescent COVID-19. CDR3 nucleotide sequence: TGTGCCATCACCCGACAGGGAGAAGGGTATGGCTACACCTTC. Its translation is CAITRQGEGYGYTF.